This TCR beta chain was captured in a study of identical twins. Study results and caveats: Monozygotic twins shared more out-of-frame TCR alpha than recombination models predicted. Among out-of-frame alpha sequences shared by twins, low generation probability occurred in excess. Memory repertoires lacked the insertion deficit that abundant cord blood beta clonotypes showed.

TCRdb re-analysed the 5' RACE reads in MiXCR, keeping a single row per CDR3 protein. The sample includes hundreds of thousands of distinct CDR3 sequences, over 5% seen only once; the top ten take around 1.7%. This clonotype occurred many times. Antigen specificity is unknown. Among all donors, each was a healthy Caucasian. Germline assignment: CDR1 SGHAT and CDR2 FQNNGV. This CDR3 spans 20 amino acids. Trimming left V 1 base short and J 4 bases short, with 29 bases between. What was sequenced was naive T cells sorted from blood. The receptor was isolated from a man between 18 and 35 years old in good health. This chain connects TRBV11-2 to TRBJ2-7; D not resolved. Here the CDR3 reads CASSLVVFERWMSDRYEQYF. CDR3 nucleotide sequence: TGTGCCAGCAGCTTAGTTGTTTTCGAGCGATGGATGAGTGATCGATACGAGCAGTACTTC.